The source of this T cell receptor (beta chain) is a study of blood T cell repertoires in COVID-19. Study background: Researchers got acute and convalescent COVID-19 samples from the United States, Italy and Spain.

This clone was recorded a few times. Sequenced by immunoSEQ multiplex PCR; TCRdb stores in-frame clones only, minus some. In the table there are some 460,000 clones, about 89% of which are singletons. With V trimmed by 0 bases and J by 0 bases, 8 bases remained unmatched. Germline V CDR1 and CDR2: SGHRS, YFSETQ. The length of the CDR3 is 17 residues. The source material was peripheral blood. This sequence joins TRBV5-1 and TRBJ1-1; TRBD1 matches at 7 bases. The origin of this receptor is a woman aged 25-40 years with acute or convalescent COVID-19. CDR3 bases: TGCGCCAGCAGCTTGGGAGGGGGCGACTCTCTGAACACTGAAGCTTTCTTT. It translates to CASSLGGGDSLNTEAFF.